The 20 T cell receptor beta chains listed next were all sequenced from one sample in a study of cytotoxic CD8 clonotypes in ibrutinib-treated CLL. TCRdb's table, derived via immunoSEQ multiplex PCR, lists solely in-frame clones and lacks some. The sample carries a few hundred thousand clones, 80% recorded once. The material was PBMCs, obtained before ibrutinib treatment. The source of these receptors is a human donor with chronic lymphocytic leukemia.

This clone turned up a few times. The chain couples TRBV7-2 to TRBJ2-2; 12 bases agree with TRBD2. This CDR3 contains 16 residues. The germline V gene encodes CDR1 SGHTA and CDR2 FQGNSA. The trim removed 5 bases at V and 4 bases at J, leaving 5 bases unmatched. CDR3: CASSQRLAGVTGELFF. Written as DNA, the CDR3 is TGTGCCAGCAGCCAGAGACTAGCGGGAGTCACCGGGGAGCTGTTTTTT.

A few counts support this clone. V gene TRBV27 combines with J gene TRBJ2-3; TRBD2 agrees at 10 bases. This CDR3 contains 16 residues. CDR1 MNHEY and CDR2 SMNVEV come from the germline V gene (reference sequence). J lost 7 bases, V lost 1 base, and 8 bases had no gene match. The CDR3 region is CASSLWPSGSMNTQYF. DNA for the CDR3: TGTGCCAGCAGTTTATGGCCTAGCGGGAGTATGAATACGCAGTATTTT.

This chain connects TRBV29-1 to TRBJ2-3; 8 bases line up with TRBD2. The V gene end was trimmed by 0 bases and the J gene end by 3 bases; junction bases not matched to a gene: 8. The CDR3 totals 16 residues. Germline assignment: CDR1 SQVTM and CDR2 ANQGSEA. CDR3 region: CSVEDPPGGGTDTQYF. For the CDR3, the DNA is TGCAGCGTTGAAGATCCCCCGGGGGGGGGTACAGATACGCAGTATTTT.

The chain uses TRBV7-2 and TRBJ2-2; D not resolved. CDR1 and CDR2 (germline): SGHTA, FQGNSA. V shed 5 bases and J shed 7 bases, with 20 bases lying between them. CDR3 length equals 16 residues. CDR3 in amino acids: CASSNSRARGGGELFF. CDR3 coding DNA: TGTGCCAGCAGCAACTCTCGAGCGCGAGGTGGCGGGGAGCTGTTTTTT.

J is TRBJ2-7 and V is TRBV6-5; D perhaps matches TRBD1 (5 bases). Deletions cut 11 bases from V and 0 bases from J, with 17 bases between. The CDR3 is 14 amino acids. Germline CDR1 reads MNHEY; CDR2 reads SVGAGI. The CDR3 sequence: CAGHSQEHSYEQYF. DNA of the CDR3: TGTGCCGGCCACTCACAGGAGCACTCCTACGAGCAGTACTTC.

This sequence joins TRBV15 and TRBJ1-5; D might be TRBD1 (5 bases). CDR1 is LNHNV, CDR2 YYDKDF, per germline (reference sequence). CDR3 length equals 15 residues. Trimming shortened V by 5 bases and J by 2 bases, and 13 bases separated the two germline ends. The CDR3 DNA is TGTGCCACCAGCTTCGGGACGCCTGGCAATCAGCCCCAGCATTTT. Amino acids: CATSFGTPGNQPQHF.

The rearrangement joins TRBV30 to TRBJ2-5; a possible D gene is TRBD2 (5 bases). V was pared by 2 bases and J by 7 bases, with 11 bases between. The CDR3 contains 12 residues. Germline V gives CDR1 GTSNPN, CDR2 SVGIG (reference sequence). The CDR3 protein is CAWSRFAGTQYF. The CDR3, as DNA: TGTGCCTGGAGTCGATTTGCGGGGACCCAGTACTTC.

The CDR3 coding sequence is TGTGCCTGGAGCCCCGTGGGAAGCCTTCAGCTTAGGTACTTC. Its protein is CAWSPVGSLQLRYF. The rearrangement joins TRBV30 to TRBJ2-4; D is ambiguous. V was shortened by 3 bases and J by 15 bases, with 24 bases between the two germline ends. CDR1 is GTSNPN and CDR2 is SVGIG in the germline V gene (reference sequence). The CDR3 covers 14 residues. Full variable domain (rest looked up from reference TRBV30 and TRBJ2-4): SQTIHQWPATLVQPVGSPLSLECTVEGTSNPNLYWYRQAAGRGLQLLFYSVGIGQISSEVPQNLSASRPQDRQFILSSKKLLLSDSGFYLCAWSPVGSLQLRYFGAGTRLSVL.

In nucleotides, the CDR3 is TGCAGCGTTGAGGGTGGAGGACAGACCTACCCCCGGGGCTACACCTTC. Encoded protein: CSVEGGGQTYPRGYTF. The chain carries TRBV29-1 and TRBJ1-2; tentatively, D is TRBD1 (6 bases). Deletions cut 3 bases from V and 8 bases from J, with 25 bases between. CDR1 and CDR2 from the germline V gene are SQVTM and ANQGSEA. The CDR3 has 16 amino acids.

CDR3 coding DNA: TGTGCCAGCACCGGACAGGGGAGCAATCAGCCCCAGCATTTT. Its protein is CASTGQGSNQPQHF. This chain links TRBV2 with TRBJ1-5, with 9 bases that match TRBD1. The CDR3 loop spans 14 amino acids. V shed 7 bases, J shed 1 base, and the junction held 2 bases outside the gene matches. Germline CDR1 is SNHLY and CDR2 is FYNNEI.

A single count supports this clone. The rearrangement uses TRBV19 and TRBJ2-7; possible D gene TRBD1, 5 bases. Trimming took off 5 bases at V and 0 bases at J, with 11 bases between the two ends. CDR1 and CDR2 (germline): LNHDA, SQIVND (reference sequence). This CDR3 is 14 amino acids long. This chain's CDR3 is CASSQRQSSYEQYF. DNA of the CDR3: TGTGCCAGTAGTCAACGACAGAGCTCCTACGAGCAGTACTTC.

This chain uses TRBV2 with TRBJ1-5; D is unresolved. The CDR3 extends over 13 amino acids. Germline assignment: CDR1 SNHLY and CDR2 FYNNEI. Between the trimmed V and J ends, which lost 4 bases and 4 bases, there was a span of 8 bases. This chain's CDR3 is CASSVNTNQPQHF. CDR3 in DNA: TGTGCCAGCAGTGTGAATACAAATCAGCCCCAGCATTTT.

This clone was seen a few times. The CDR3 DNA follows: TGCGCCAGCCGGGACCGCCTAGGTGTCTACGAGCAGTACTTC. Protein product: CASRDRLGVYEQYF. V is TRBV10-2 and J is TRBJ2-7; D may be TRBD1 or TRBD2 (5 bases each). Germline CDR1 is WSHSY and CDR2 is SAAADI. The CDR3 has 14 amino acids. With 8 bases removed from V and 3 bases from J, the gap between germline ends came to 17 bases.

V gene TRBV27 combines with J gene TRBJ1-4, with no clear D. CDR1 and CDR2 (germline): MNHEY, SMNVEV (reference sequence). The V gene lost 8 bases and the J gene lost 11 bases, with 21 bases spanning the gap. The CDR3 runs to 14 residues. CDR3 residues: CASGDTLRLDKLFF. The CDR3 region has the DNA TGTGCCAGCGGTGACACCTTAAGACTGGATAAACTGTTTTTT. Full variable domain (outside the CDR3, taken from reference TRBV27 and TRBJ1-4): EAQVTQNPRYLITVTGKKLTVTCSQNMNHEYMSWYRQDPGLGLRQIYYSMNVEVTDKGDVPEGYKVSRKEKRNFPLILESPSPNQTSLYFCASGDTLRLDKLFFGSGTQLSVL.

The J gene is TRBJ2-3, the V gene TRBV4-3; D may be TRBD1 or TRBD2 (6 bases each). CDR3 length: 16 amino acids. Looked up from germline, CDR1 is LGHNA and CDR2 is YSLEER. Trimming left V 1 base short and J 1 base short, with 12 bases between. The CDR3 DNA is TGCGCCAGCAGCCAAGGCGGGAAGGGGGGCACAGATACGCAGTATTTT. Translating gives CASSQGGKGGTDTQYF.

A single count supports this clone. The V call is TRBV10-1, the J call TRBJ2-7, with no clear D. CDR3 length equals 15 residues. Trimming shortened V by 3 bases and J by 1 base, and 13 bases separated the two germline ends. Germline CDR1 WNHNN, CDR2 SYGVQD (reference sequence). CDR3 in amino acids: CASSDVRGESYEQYF. CDR3 DNA: TGCGCCAGCAGTGATGTCCGCGGAGAATCCTACGAGCAGTACTTC.

This sequence joins TRBV4-3 and TRBJ2-3; 9 bases are a match to TRBD2. V trimming: 1 base; J trimming: 7 bases; junction bases outside the gene matches: 3. CDR1 and CDR2 from the germline V gene are LGHNA and YSLEER. The CDR3 covers 14 residues. The CDR3 region has the DNA TGCGCCAGCAGCCAAGTAGCGGGAGTATATACGCAGTATTTT. Its translation is CASSQVAGVYTQYF.

This clone came up a few times. The rearrangement links TRBV7-3 to TRBJ2-1; a possible D gene is TRBD1 (6 bases). The CDR3 spans 15 residues. Germline CDR1 is SGHTA and CDR2 is FQGTGA. Trimming stripped 5 bases from V and 2 bases from J, with 13 bases between. CDR3 sequence (DNA): TGTGCCAGCAGCGCCGGGACAAATGCCTACAATGAGCAGTTCTTC. Its translation: CASSAGTNAYNEQFF.

The J gene is TRBJ2-7, the V gene TRBV2; 10 nucleotides line up with TRBD1. This CDR3 is built from 15 residues. CDR1 and CDR2 from the germline V gene are SNHLY and FYNNEI. V shed 7 bases and J 2 bases; nucleotides not matched to a gene: 8. The CDR3, as DNA: TGTGCCAGCACCCCATCCGGGACAGGGGCCTACGAGCAGTACTTC. Amino acid sequence: CASTPSGTGAYEQYF.

The V and J genes are TRBV9 and TRBJ2-3; 8 bases align to TRBD1. The germline V gene has CDR1 SGDLS and CDR2 YYNGEE. The J segment lost 4 bases and the V segment lost 1 base, leaving 5 bases of the junction unmatched. The CDR3 covers 15 residues. The CDR3: CASSVTGGLPDTQYF. The CDR3 coding sequence is TGTGCCAGCAGCGTAACAGGGGGTTTGCCAGATACGCAGTATTTT.